A selection of T cell receptor beta chains follows, all from one sample in a study of tumor-infiltrating lymphocytes in primary liver carcinoma. Each CDR3 protein gets one entry after TCRdb re-called the multiplex PCR reads with MiXCR. The sample yields about 92,000 distinct CDR3 sequences, 68% seen once. The sample was tumor-adjacent normal liver tissue. These receptors were taken from a man in his forties or fifties with primary liver carcinoma and hepatitis B virus infection. Both conserved end residues are part of each CDR3. Fields, in order: V gene, clone size, J gene, D gene, CDR3 DNA, CDR3 protein. D genes are given only for firm matches. Expanded clones get a size class; other rows say once, few or many, or leave the size out.

v_call: TRBV12-3/TRBV12-4
clone_size: many
j_call: TRBJ2-5
d_call: .
cdr3_nt: TGTGCCAGCAGTCCGACAACAAGGGAGACCCAGTACTTC
cdr3_aa: CASSPTTRETQYF

v_call: TRBV11-2
clone_size: .
j_call: TRBJ2-7
d_call: TRBD1
cdr3_nt: TGTGCCAGCAGCTCACCGAGACAGGGCGACGAGCAATATTTC
cdr3_aa: CASSSPRQGDEQYF

v_call: TRBV11-2
clone_size: .
j_call: TRBJ2-5
d_call: .
cdr3_nt: TGTGCCAGCAGCTTAGGATTGGGGGGATTGGTGACCCAGTACTTC
cdr3_aa: CASSLGLGGLVTQYF

v_call: TRBV16
clone_size: .
j_call: TRBJ1-5
d_call: .
cdr3_nt: TGTGCCAGCAGCTCCGGCAACTCAAGCAATCAGCCCCAGCATTTT
cdr3_aa: CASSSGNSSNQPQHF

v_call: TRBV20-1
clone_size: .
j_call: TRBJ2-3
d_call: TRBD2
cdr3_nt: TGCAGTGCTAGACCTAGACTAGCGGGATCCACAGATACGCAGTATTTT
cdr3_aa: CSARPRLAGSTDTQYF

v_call: TRBV6-1
clone_size: .
j_call: TRBJ2-3
d_call: TRBD2
cdr3_nt: TGTGCCTGCGGAGGGGGACTAGTGGGGACCACAGATACGCAGTATTTT
cdr3_aa: CACGGGLVGTTDTQYF

v_call: TRBV13
clone_size: .
j_call: TRBJ2-1
d_call: .
cdr3_nt: TGTGTCAGTAGCTTAATAAATGAGCGGTTCTTC
cdr3_aa: CVSSLINERFF

v_call: TRBV29-1
clone_size: .
j_call: TRBJ2-7
d_call: TRBD1
cdr3_nt: TGCAGCGTTGAATCGGCAGGGGACAGATACGAGCAGTACTTC
cdr3_aa: CSVESAGDRYEQYF

v_call: TRBV24-1
clone_size: .
j_call: TRBJ2-3
d_call: TRBD1
cdr3_nt: TGTGCCACCAGTGAAACAGGGGGGAGCACAGATACGCAGTATTTT
cdr3_aa: CATSETGGSTDTQYF

v_call: TRBV11-2
clone_size: once
j_call: TRBJ2-3
d_call: .
cdr3_nt: TGTGCCAACACCTTAGAAGGGTATGCAGATACGCAGTATTTT
cdr3_aa: CANTLEGYADTQYF

v_call: TRBV28
clone_size: .
j_call: TRBJ1-2
d_call: .
cdr3_nt: TGTGCCAGCAGCCCCGGGACCGAACACTATGGCTACACCTTC
cdr3_aa: CASSPGTEHYGYTF

v_call: TRBV12-3/TRBV12-4
clone_size: .
j_call: TRBJ2-1
d_call: TRBD2
cdr3_nt: TGTGCCAGCAGTTCGTTAACGGGAGGCATCGACAATGAGCAGTTCTTC
cdr3_aa: CASSSLTGGIDNEQFF

v_call: TRBV11-2
clone_size: .
j_call: TRBJ2-7
d_call: .
cdr3_nt: TGTGCCAGTAGCTTAACCGACGGAGCTCACGAGCAATACTTC
cdr3_aa: CASSLTDGAHEQYF

v_call: TRBV5-1
clone_size: .
j_call: TRBJ1-1
d_call: TRBD1
cdr3_nt: TGCGCCAGCAGCTTGGCTACAGGGGGAGAGGGCATGAACACTGAAGCTTTCTTT
cdr3_aa: CASSLATGGEGMNTEAFF

v_call: TRBV24-1
clone_size: .
j_call: TRBJ2-5
d_call: TRBD1
cdr3_nt: TGTGCCACCAGCAATCCCTGGACAGGGACCACTCTTCAAAAACAAGAGACCCAGTACTTC
cdr3_aa: CATSNPWTGTTLQKQETQYF

v_call: TRBV4-1
clone_size: few
j_call: TRBJ2-7
d_call: TRBD2
cdr3_nt: TGCGTCAGCAGCCAAGAGTTAGCGGGGTCCTACGAGCAGTATTTC
cdr3_aa: CVSSQELAGSYEQYF

v_call: TRBV5-3
clone_size: .
j_call: TRBJ2-2
d_call: .
cdr3_nt: TGTGCCATAAGCTTGGCGGGCGCGAACACCAGGGAGCTGTTTTTT
cdr3_aa: CAISLAGANTRELFF

v_call: TRBV29-1
clone_size: .
j_call: TRBJ2-3
d_call: .
cdr3_nt: TGCAGCGTTGAAGAAACTGAGCGTACGCAGTATTTC
cdr3_aa: CSVEETERTQYF

v_call: TRBV28
clone_size: .
j_call: TRBJ1-1
d_call: .
cdr3_nt: TGTGCCGGCAGTCGGGGAGCGAGCTTGAACATTGAAGCTTTCTTT
cdr3_aa: CAGSRGASLNIEAFF

v_call: TRBV11-2
clone_size: .
j_call: TRBJ2-7
d_call: TRBD2
cdr3_nt: TGTGCCAGCAGTTTAATTACTAGCGGGAGGGCCTACTCTCCCTACGAGCAGTACTTC
cdr3_aa: CASSLITSGRAYSPYEQYF

v_call: TRBV2
clone_size: .
j_call: TRBJ2-7
d_call: TRBD2
cdr3_nt: TGTGCCAGCAGTCCATTCGGCCTAGCGGGAGTTAACGAGCAGTACTTC
cdr3_aa: CASSPFGLAGVNEQYF

v_call: TRBV12-3/TRBV12-4
clone_size: many
j_call: TRBJ1-1
d_call: .
cdr3_nt: TGTGCCAGCACCCTTGACCCATCGGCGGCTGAAGCTTTCTTT
cdr3_aa: CASTLDPSAAEAFF

v_call: TRBV10-1
clone_size: many
j_call: TRBJ2-1
d_call: TRBD2
cdr3_nt: TGCGCCAGCAGTGAGTCGGTAGCGGGAGGGAATGAGCAGTTCTTC
cdr3_aa: CASSESVAGGNEQFF

v_call: TRBV12-3/TRBV12-4
clone_size: .
j_call: TRBJ2-1
d_call: .
cdr3_nt: TGTACCGGCAGTTTACCCCCGTCTAGCGATGAGCAGTTCTTC
cdr3_aa: CTGSLPPSSDEQFF

v_call: TRBV12-5
clone_size: many
j_call: TRBJ2-2
d_call: .
cdr3_nt: TGTGCTAGTCGCGGCGCGGGGAACACCGGGGAGCTGTTTTTT
cdr3_aa: CASRGAGNTGELFF

v_call: TRBV6-5
clone_size: .
j_call: TRBJ2-4
d_call: .
cdr3_nt: TGTGCCAGCAGTTACTCGGTTAGTGCCAAAAACATTCAGCACTTC
cdr3_aa: CASSYSVSAKNIQHF

v_call: TRBV10-3
clone_size: .
j_call: TRBJ2-1
d_call: .
cdr3_nt: TGTGTCATCAGTGATGGGGCAAATGAGGAGTTCTTC
cdr3_aa: CVISDGANEEFF